This paragraph reports one T cell receptor beta chain. The target antigen is unknown. This specimen includes other DNA sequences encoding the same CDR3. The entirety of the isolated RNA underwent reverse transcription, so expressed TCRB transcripts were sequenced. Sequencing used immunoSEQ multiplex PCR; TCRdb keeps in-frame clones, though not all of them. Of 640,000 or so clones in the sample, about an eighth were seen once. The sample is drawn from a study of beta chain features in type 1 diabetes. Study-level points and caveats: Moderate but significant shortening of TCRB CDR3s was recorded in all four CD4+ subsets from Type 1 diabetes patients.

Specimen: naive CD4+ T cells from blood. This clonotype was sampled from a man aged 18 to 29 with type 1 diabetes.

CDR3 coding DNA: TGTGCCAGCACCTCCGGGACAGCATCCTACGAGCAGTACTTC. It encodes CASTSGTASYEQYF. V gene TRBV28 combines with J gene TRBJ2-7; 7 bases match TRBD1. The germline V gene encodes CDR1 MDHEN and CDR2 SYDVKM. This CDR3 region has 14 residues. J gave up 1 base and V 7 bases, and 7 bases lay outside the gene matches.